This T cell receptor beta chain was obtained from a study of tumor-infiltrating lymphocytes in primary liver carcinoma. The overall study: Samples returned roughly 3.5 to 7.13 million productive TCRbeta reads, a yield that was similar across tissue types. Study findings and constraints: Only about 7.5-24% of top clones appeared in all five tumor regions.

The CDR3 length is 13 residues. CDR1 and CDR2 from the germline V gene are SQVTM and ANQGSEA. Co-extraction yielded RNA and DNA from around 20-30 mg of unsorted bulk tissue. By surgical resection, the patients were treated for their primary liver carcinoma. This clonotype was recorded only once. The antigen is not known. The junction does not match germline at one end; this may be a read error. Synthesis of TCR beta cDNA was carried out from about 540 ng total RNA with a constant-region primer. ARM-PCR was slightly modified, and three nested multiplex PCR rounds with it gave rise to the TCR beta libraries. The first two PCR rounds, approximately 10 cycles each, used TRBV1-TRBV30 forward primers and a C-beta reverse primer. MiXCR, run by TCRdb on the multiplex PCR reads, gives a single entry per CDR3 protein. This sample has some 180,000 distinct CDR3 sequences, with around four fifths found just once.

This sequence originates from a man between 35 and 55 years old with primary liver carcinoma and hepatitis B virus infection. The V gene is TRBV29-1, the J gene TRBJ1-5; D may be TRBD1 (6 bases). Source material: tumor tissue from primary liver carcinoma. CDR3 DNA sequence: TGCAGCGTCGTCGGACAGATCAACCAGCCCCAGAATTTT. It yields the protein CSVVGQINQPQNF.